This TCR beta chain is from a study of cytomegalovirus exposure and HLA in healthy donors. Study findings and constraints: A later analysis found that most CMV-associated TCR beta chains appeared HLA-restricted.

The PCR contained 60 Vbeta and 13 Jbeta primers. This table comes from immunoSEQ multiplex PCR, and its TCRdb copy is limited to in-frame clones, with some not included. Altogether 70,000 to 85,000 clones are present, approximately 67% being singletons, with the ten largest covering roughly 4.4%. This clone was seen a few times. Antigen specificity is unknown. The receptor's source is a male donor in good health and CMV-seropositive. The specimen sequenced was PBMCs.

The DNA of the CDR3 is TGTGCCAGCAGTTTATCCCCAGGGGGCAAGGAGCCCCAGCATTTT. It codes for CASSLSPGGKEPQHF. The chain is built from TRBV27 and TRBJ1-5; 8 bases fit TRBD1. The germline gives CDR1 MNHEY, CDR2 SMNVEV (reference sequence). The V gene end was trimmed by 0 bases and the J gene end by 8 bases; junction bases not matched to a gene: 6. The CDR3 is 15 residues long.